One sample yielded the 23 T cell receptor beta chains listed below, sequenced in a study of T cells in Graves' hyperthyroidism and ophthalmopathy. What was amplified from RNA transcripts were TCR beta CDR3 regions. First-round RT-PCR with HTBI primers amplified the TCR CDR3 region. One entry per CDR3 protein results from TCRdb running MiXCR on the multiplex PCR reads. The sample holds about 400,000 distinct CDR3 sequences; 15% are singletons and the top ten take approximately 29%. The specimen sequenced was blood. These receptors all come from a woman under 40 with Graves' hyperthyroidism.

This clonotype was recorded many times. CDR3 sequence reads: CASSLVEIAEAFF. The CDR3 DNA sequence: TGTGCCAGCAGCTTAGTGGAAATTGCTGAAGCTTTCTTT. The gene calls are TRBV7-9 and TRBJ1-1, with D unclear. V lost 1 base, J lost 6 bases, and 9 bases lay in between. The CDR3 runs to 13 residues. Germline CDR1 SEHNR, CDR2 FQNEAQ (reference sequence).

This clonotype was seen more than once but under ten times. CDR3: CSARRVGISSYNEQFF. CDR3 bases: TGCAGTGCTAGGAGGGTGGGAATTAGCTCCTACAATGAGCAGTTCTTC. The V and J genes are TRBV20-1 and TRBJ2-1, with D possibly being TRBD2 (5 bases). The CDR3 extends over 16 amino acids. The V gene lost 3 bases and the J gene lost 0 bases, with 15 bases spanning the gap. Germline V gene data show CDR1 as DFQATT and CDR2 as SNEGSKA (reference sequence).

This clonotype has only a few counts. The chain combines TRBV20-1 with TRBJ2-7, with 13 bases matching TRBD2. The CDR3 extends over 15 amino acids. V gave up 5 bases and J gave up 1 base; unmatched junction bases: 5. Per germline, CDR1 DFQATT and CDR2 SNEGSKA (reference sequence). The CDR3 loop is CSASSLAGGSYEQYF. The CDR3 DNA reads as TGCAGTGCTTCTTCACTAGCGGGAGGGTCCTACGAGCAGTACTTC.

Ten or more counts support this clonotype. This chain links TRBV7-6 with TRBJ2-1; no firm D call. The V and J ends lost 2 bases and 0 bases respectively, with 11 bases between them. This CDR3 region has 16 residues. Germline V gene data show CDR1 as SGHVS and CDR2 as FNYEAQ. The CDR3 spells CASSLYLQASYNEQFF. CDR3 coding DNA: TGTGCCAGCAGCTTATACCTGCAGGCCTCCTACAATGAGCAGTTCTTC. Supplemented by reference TRBV7-6 and TRBJ2-1, the full variable domain reads GAGVSQSPRYKVTKRGQDVALRCDPISGHVSLYWYRQALGQGPEFLTYFNYEAQQDKSGLPNDRFSAERPEGSISTLTIQRTEQRDSAMYRCASSLYLQASYNEQFFGPGTRLTVL.

J is TRBJ2-1 and V is TRBV5-5; no clear D. CDR3 length: 15 amino acids. The ends were cut back, 1 base at V and 0 bases at J, with 8 bases in the middle. The germline V gene encodes CDR1 SGHKS and CDR2 YYEKEE (reference sequence). The CDR3, as DNA: TGTGCCAGCAGCTTGTTGCAGCTCTCCTACAATGAGCAGTTCTTC. Protein: CASSLLQLSYNEQFF.

The CDR3 DNA is TGTGCCAGCAGCTTAAATCTAGCGGGAAATTACGAGCAGTACTTC. Amino acid sequence: CASSLNLAGNYEQYF. This chain connects TRBV13 to TRBJ2-7; 9 bases agree with TRBD2. CDR3 size: 15 residues. V trimming: 2 bases; J trimming: 4 bases; junction bases outside the gene matches: 6. Germline V gene sequence: CDR1 PRHDT, CDR2 FYEKMQ (reference sequence).

The chain is built from TRBV12-3 or TRBV12-4 and TRBJ1-1; D is unresolved. V shed 6 bases and J shed 6 bases, with 11 bases lying between them. The CDR3 is 12 amino acids. In DNA form, the CDR3 reads TGTGCCAGCAGACCAAGGGAAGCTGAAGCTTTCTTT. Amino acid sequence: CASRPREAEAFF.

This clonotype was seen at least ten times. This sequence joins TRBV20-1 and TRBJ2-3; 7 bases are shared with TRBD1. V gave up 5 bases and J gave up 2 bases; unmatched junction bases: 7. This CDR3 region has 14 residues. Germline V CDR1 and CDR2: DFQATT, SNEGSKA (reference sequence). CDR3 nucleotide sequence: TGCAGTGCTCCCCGACAGGGAGTCACAGATACGCAGTATTTT. As protein: CSAPRQGVTDTQYF.

This clonotype showed up many times. CDR3 amino acids: CASSIEGDAKKKLFF. The CDR3 bases are TGTGCCAGCAGCATAGAAGGGGACGCCAAGAAAAAACTGTTTTTT. The chain employs TRBV5-5 and TRBJ1-4; tentative D call: TRBD1 (5 bases). Germline V lookup: CDR1 SGHKS, CDR2 YYEKEE (reference sequence). This CDR3 comprises 15 residues. V lost 4 bases to trimming and J lost 9 bases, with 19 bases between them.

Points on this clonotype: The final CDR3 position lacks the conserved phenylalanine or tryptophan, pointing to a likely read error. The chain is built from TRBV9 and TRBJ2-1; D possibly corresponds to TRBD2 (5 bases). V lost 0 bases and J lost 0, with 7 bases in between. The germline V gene encodes CDR1 SGDLS and CDR2 YYNGEE. This CDR3 comprises 15 residues. CDR3 DNA: TGTGCCAGCAGCGTAGTCGAGGGCTCCTACAATGAGCAGTTCTCC. Encoded protein: CASSVVEGSYNEQFS.

The chain employs TRBV5-1 and TRBJ1-5; a possible D gene is TRBD1 (5 bases). From germline, CDR1 is SGHRS and CDR2 YFSETQ. The ends were cut back, 4 bases at V and 1 base at J, with 12 bases in the middle. The CDR3 sequence is 15 residues long. The CDR3 loop reads CASSVGLGSNQPQHF. CDR3 bases: TGCGCCAGCAGCGTGGGACTCGGGAGCAATCAGCCCCAGCATTTT.

This clonotype appeared many times. This sequence joins TRBV20-1 and TRBJ2-3; a possible D gene is TRBD2 (5 bases). Germline lookup yields CDR1 DFQATT and CDR2 SNEGSKA (reference sequence). The V and J ends lost 3 bases and 2 bases respectively, with 12 bases between them. The length of the CDR3 is 14 residues. The CDR3 bases are TGCAGTGCTAGTCGCGGGTACAACACAGATACGCAGTATTTT. This encodes CSASRGYNTDTQYF.

Ten or more counts support this clonotype. The J gene is TRBJ2-7, the V gene TRBV5-1; 7 bases align to TRBD2. V gave up 0 bases and J gave up 2 bases; unmatched junction bases: 5. The germline V gene encodes CDR1 SGHRS and CDR2 YFSETQ. This CDR3 comprises 15 residues. The CDR3 reads CASSLVSGGPYEQYF. The CDR3 DNA reads TGCGCCAGCAGCTTGGTGTCGGGAGGACCCTACGAGCAGTACTTC.

The chain recombines TRBV28 with TRBJ2-1, with D perhaps TRBD1 (6 bases). The CDR3 length is 16 residues. Trimming removed 4 bases from V and 0 bases from J, with 13 bases in between. Germline V gives CDR1 MDHEN, CDR2 SYDVKM. The CDR3 coding sequence is TGTGCCAGCAGTTCGACCGGGACAAACTCCTACAATGAGCAGTTCTTC. Translating it yields CASSSTGTNSYNEQFF.

This clonotype was picked up a small number of times. The V call is TRBV27, the J call TRBJ2-5, with a possible D match to TRBD2 (6 bases). The CDR3 has 14 residues. In germline, CDR1 is MNHEY, CDR2 SMNVEV (reference sequence). V gave up 6 bases and J gave up 5 bases, with 16 bases separating them. The CDR3 spells CASSSGRGGETQYF. The CDR3 nucleotides are TGTGCCAGCAGCTCCGGGCGGGGTGGGGAGACCCAGTACTTC.

This clonotype was seen ten or more times. Here the CDR3 reads CASSTRLAGEREQFF. Written as DNA, the CDR3 is TGTGCCAGCAGCACCCGACTAGCGGGAGAGCGGGAGCAGTTCTTC. The V gene is TRBV12-3 or TRBV12-4, the J gene TRBJ2-1; 12 bases match TRBD2. V was clipped by 6 bases and J by 10 bases; unmatched bases: 10. There are 15 residues in the CDR3.

In its sample, this clonotype was seen a few times. This chain links TRBV28 with TRBJ1-2; TRBD1 aligns across 7 bases. Germline V gene data show CDR1 as MDHEN and CDR2 as SYDVKM. With V trimmed by 8 bases and J by 8 bases, 20 bases remained unmatched. This CDR3 is built from 16 residues. Written as DNA, the CDR3 is TGTGCCAGCCCTCCCCTTCAACAGGGGAAGGGGGAAGGCTACACCTTC. Amino acids: CASPPLQQGKGEGYTF.

The chain links TRBV20-1 to TRBJ2-7; 10 nucleotides match TRBD2. Germline assignment: CDR1 DFQATT and CDR2 SNEGSKA (reference sequence). CDR3 length: 15 amino acids. The trim removed 3 bases at V and 5 bases at J, leaving 10 bases unmatched. DNA of the CDR3: TGCAGTGCTAGGGATTCTAGCGGGAGTATCAACGAGCAGTACTTC. Translated, it gives CSARDSSGSINEQYF.

The sample holds many counts of this clonotype. The gene calls are TRBV2 and TRBJ2-5; either TRBD1 or TRBD2 may fit D (5 bases each). The CDR3 consists of 13 residues. CDR1 and CDR2 from the germline V gene are SNHLY and FYNNEI. V was shortened by 8 bases and J by 11 bases, with 21 bases between the two germline ends. CDR3 sequence: CASRAWGDSPQYF. In DNA, the CDR3 is TGTGCCAGCCGTGCCTGGGGAGACAGTCCACAGTACTTC. The complete variable domain, with remaining parts taken from reference TRBV2 and TRBJ2-5, reads EPEVTQTPSHQVTQMGQEVILRCVPISNHLYFYWYRQILGQKVEFLVSFYNNEISEKSEIFDDQFSVERPDGSNFTLKIRSTKLEDSAMYFCASRAWGDSPQYFGPGTRLLVL.

This clonotype was seen repeatedly, ten times or more. The chain joins TRBV10-3 to TRBJ2-3; 9 bases are shared with TRBD2. Germline-derived CDR1 and CDR2 are ENHRY and SYGVKD. Trimming removed 0 bases from V and 1 base from J; junction bases left unmatched: 14. CDR3 length equals 20 residues. The CDR3 bases are TGTGCCATCAGTGAGTCATCGGCGGGAGGGAAGGGACTGGGCACAGATACGCAGTATTTT. It codes for CAISESSAGGKGLGTDTQYF.

At least ten counts were recorded for this clonotype. The chain carries TRBV3-1 and TRBJ1-1; TRBD1 might be the D (5 bases). V was pared by 5 bases and J by 2 bases, with 15 bases between. The CDR3 extends over 15 amino acids. The V gene's germline CDR1 is LGHDT and CDR2 YNNKEL (reference sequence). In nucleotides, the CDR3 is TGTGCCAGCAGCGCGCCCGTCGGGACTAACACTGAAGCTTTCTTT. It codes for CASSAPVGTNTEAFF. Full variable domain (missing parts from reference TRBV3-1 and TRBJ1-1): DTAVSQTPKYLVTQMGNDKSIKCEQNLGHDTMYWYKQDSKKFLKIMFSYNNKELIINETVPNRFSPKSPDKAHLNLHINSLELGDSAVYFCASSAPVGTNTEAFFGQGTRLTVV.

This clonotype has just one count. The chain uses TRBV15 and TRBJ1-2; no firm D call. Germline values: CDR1 LNHNV, CDR2 YYDKDF (reference sequence). V was clipped by 1 base and J by 0 bases, with 9 bases between them. There are 15 residues in the CDR3. CDR3: CATSRGVGANYGYTF. The CDR3 DNA follows: TGTGCCACCAGCAGAGGTGTGGGAGCTAACTATGGCTACACCTTC.

This clonotype showed up many times. The genes are TRBV30 and TRBJ1-5, with 9 bases matching TRBD1. Trimming at V came to 2 bases and at J to 6 bases, leaving 8 bases not matched to a gene. The CDR3 consists of 15 residues. The germline gives CDR1 GTSNPN, CDR2 SVGIG (reference sequence). The CDR3 spells CAWSKGQGDGQPQHF. The CDR3 coding sequence is TGTGCCTGGAGTAAGGGACAGGGAGATGGTCAGCCCCAGCATTTT.